This TCR beta chain was sequenced for a study of blood T cell repertoires in COVID-19. Study context: Sites in the United States, Italy and Spain provided acute and convalescent COVID-19 samples. The cDNA or gDNA used as material had been derived from T cells, B-cell-depleted T cells, or PBMCs.

In the authors' methods: Amplification of reference gene primers was used by the study to estimate nucleated cell counts. Using immunoSEQ multiplex PCR, the repertoire was profiled, and TCRdb retains in-frame clones only, with some absent. V and J calls and clone size are given by that table; D and trimming were obtained from the DNA. Of about 170,000 clones detected, 88% appear once; the ten largest clones hold around 24%. The V gene's germline CDR1 is SGHRS and CDR2 YFSETQ. This CDR3 has 16 residues. V trimming: 4 bases; J trimming: 2 bases; junction bases outside the gene matches: 10. This TCR was recovered from a man aged 55 to 69 with acute or convalescent COVID-19. This rearrangement joins TRBV5-1 to TRBJ2-7; the match to TRBD2 covers 9 bases. The sequencing input was peripheral blood. The CDR3 reads CASSPPRLAETYEQYF. CDR3 nucleotide sequence: TGCGCCAGCAGCCCACCCCGACTAGCGGAAACCTACGAGCAGTACTTC.